Listed here are 19 T cell receptor beta chains from one sample, sequenced in a study of shared clonotypes between healthy human individuals. Generated by immunoSEQ multiplex PCR, the TCRdb table keeps only in-frame clones and is missing some. The sample consists of some 2,000,000 clones, roughly 94% of them appearing once. CD45RO-negative, CCR7-positively selected cells formed the naive CD8 fraction, excluding terminally differentiated effector memory CD45RA+ cells. Sequencing input: naive CD8+ T cells sorted from blood. The receptors shown here come from a man between 18 and 35 years old in good health.

The chain carries TRBV29-1 and TRBJ2-2, with D perhaps TRBD1 (6 bases). The CDR3 spans 15 residues. CDR1 is SQVTM and CDR2 is ANQGSEA in the germline V gene. Trimming took off 5 bases at V and 4 bases at J, with 17 bases between the two ends. CDR3 DNA sequence: TGCAGCGTTATGGGATGGGGGCCGGGCACCGGGGAGCTGTTTTTT. It encodes CSVMGWGPGTGELFF.

This chain links TRBV28 with TRBJ1-1; D possibly corresponds to TRBD1 (6 bases). This CDR3 is 14 amino acids long. The germline CDR1 and CDR2 sequences are MDHEN and SYDVKM. V was pared by 5 bases and J by 11 bases, with 21 bases between. CDR3 sequence: CASSPLGTLTGAFF. CDR3 coding DNA: TGTGCCAGCAGTCCCCTGGGGACATTAACTGGGGCTTTCTTT.

This clone has only a few counts. The same CDR3 arises from other DNA sequences in this sample as well. The chain uses TRBV7-9 and TRBJ2-7; no definite D call. CDR1 and CDR2 (germline): SEHNR, FQNEAQ (reference sequence). Trimming stripped 0 bases from V and 2 bases from J, with 5 bases between. The CDR3 extends over 13 amino acids. This chain's CDR3 is CASSLAGTYEQYF. For the CDR3, the DNA is TGTGCCAGCAGCTTAGCAGGGACCTACGAGCAGTACTTC.

The chain combines TRBV9 with TRBJ2-7, with a tentative D call TRBD1 (6 bases). Germline loops: CDR1 SGDLS, CDR2 YYNGEE. V lost 3 bases to trimming and J lost 3 bases, with 13 bases between them. The CDR3 consists of 14 residues. CDR3 DNA: TGTGCCAGCAGCGGCCGGGACACGATCTACGAGCAGTACTTC. This codes for CASSGRDTIYEQYF.

This clone has only a few counts. The J gene is TRBJ1-1, the V gene TRBV19; 8 nucleotides agree with TRBD1. Trimming at V came to 5 bases and at J to 1 base, leaving 9 bases not matched to a gene. The germline V gene encodes CDR1 LNHDA and CDR2 SQIVND (reference sequence). The CDR3 extends over 16 amino acids. The DNA of the CDR3 is TGTGCCAGTAGTGCGAGGACAGGGATGGAGAACACTGAAGCTTTCTTT. Its protein product is CASSARTGMENTEAFF.

The chain employs TRBV2 and TRBJ2-3, with 8 bases fitting TRBD1. The V and J ends lost 4 bases and 3 bases, in that order; junction bases with no gene match: 3. In germline, CDR1 is SNHLY, CDR2 FYNNEI. This CDR3 region has 14 residues. The CDR3 nucleotides are TGTGCCAGCAGTGGGGGACAGGCAACAGATACGCAGTATTTT. Residues: CASSGGQATDTQYF.

This chain joins TRBV7-9 and TRBJ2-1; D perhaps matches TRBD1 (6 bases). CDR3 length: 14 amino acids. Trimming took 5 bases from V and 4 from J, leaving 12 bases between them. The germline V gene has CDR1 SEHNR and CDR2 FQNEAQ (reference sequence). The CDR3 sequence is CASSTDSEYNEQFF. In nucleotides, the CDR3 is TGTGCCAGCAGCACGGACAGTGAGTACAATGAGCAGTTCTTC. Complete variable domain (other parts from reference TRBV7-9 and TRBJ2-1): DTGVSQNPRHKITKRGQNVTFRCDPISEHNRLYWYRQTLGQGPEFLTYFQNEAQLEKSRLLSDRFSAERPKGSFSTLEIQRTEQGDSAMYLCASSTDSEYNEQFFGPGTRLTVL.

The rearrangement uses TRBV27 and TRBJ2-7; D unresolved. Per the germline V gene, CDR1 is MNHEY and CDR2 is SMNVEV (reference sequence). Trimming took off 5 bases at V and 2 bases at J, with 10 bases between the two ends. The CDR3 extends over 13 amino acids. In DNA form, the CDR3 reads TGTGCCAGCAGTCCCCCCAGTGCCTACGAGCAGTACTTC. Translated, it gives CASSPPSAYEQYF.

The chain joins TRBV7-9 to TRBJ2-5; D tentatively reads TRBD1 or TRBD2 (5 bases each). Trimming took off 1 base at V and 1 base at J, with 16 bases between the two ends. Germline CDR1 is SEHNR and CDR2 is FQNEAQ (reference sequence). This CDR3 has 17 residues. CDR3 in amino acids: CASSLGGEGIGQETQYF. CDR3 nucleotides: TGTGCCAGCAGCTTAGGTGGAGAGGGGATTGGCCAAGAGACCCAGTACTTC.

The V and J genes are TRBV27 and TRBJ1-1, with D perhaps matching TRBD1 (6 bases). Per the germline V gene, CDR1 is MNHEY and CDR2 is SMNVEV (reference sequence). The V end lost 3 bases, the J end lost 7 bases, and 12 bases lay between the germline ends. The CDR3 runs to 13 residues. This CDR3 reads CASSFGGANEAFF. The CDR3 DNA follows: TGTGCCAGCAGTTTCGGGGGGGCGAATGAAGCTTTCTTT.

The chain is built from TRBV10-2 and TRBJ2-1, with 9 bases identical to TRBD1. The CDR3 has 15 amino acids. Germline V gene sequence: CDR1 WSHSY, CDR2 SAAADI. Germline trimming cut 0 bases from V and 8 bases from J; bases unmatched to any gene: 5. The CDR3 reads CASSESGTGFHEQFF. The CDR3, as DNA: TGCGCCAGCAGTGAGTCCGGGACAGGGTTCCATGAGCAGTTCTTC.

The J gene is TRBJ2-3, the V gene TRBV9, with D perhaps matching TRBD1 (5 bases). This CDR3 is 14 amino acids long. Looked up from germline, CDR1 is SGDLS and CDR2 is YYNGEE. Trimming cost V 0 bases and J 2 bases, with 7 bases left between them. The CDR3 bases are TGTGCCAGCAGCGTAGACAGGAACACAGATACGCAGTATTTT. Protein sequence: CASSVDRNTDTQYF.

This chain connects TRBV2 to TRBJ1-5; no clear D. This CDR3 contains 14 residues. Trimming shortened V by 5 bases and J by 0 bases, and 8 bases separated the two germline ends. Germline V CDR1 and CDR2: SNHLY, FYNNEI. CDR3 sequence reads: CASSKGYSNQPQHF. CDR3 in DNA: TGTGCCAGCAGTAAAGGGTATAGCAATCAGCCCCAGCATTTT.

This rearrangement joins TRBV14 to TRBJ2-5, with D possibly TRBD2 on 6 matching bases. From germline, CDR1 is SGHDN and CDR2 FVKESK. The CDR3 has 15 residues. Trimming left V 5 bases short and J 3 bases short, with 16 bases between. The CDR3 sequence: CASSLYRDFEETQYF. DNA for the CDR3: TGTGCCAGCAGCTTGTACCGGGACTTTGAAGAGACCCAGTACTTC.

This clone was counted between two and nine times. This chain joins TRBV7-9 and TRBJ2-1, with D tentatively TRBD1 or TRBD2 (5 bases each). V was shortened by 5 bases and J by 6 bases, with 20 bases between the two germline ends. The length of the CDR3 is 16 residues. Germline V gene data show CDR1 as SEHNR and CDR2 as FQNEAQ (reference sequence). This chain's CDR3 is CASSPPGEGAGNEQFF. In DNA form, the CDR3 reads TGTGCCAGCAGCCCCCCCGGGGAAGGGGCCGGCAATGAGCAGTTCTTC.

This clone was counted a single time. This chain uses TRBV7-2 with TRBJ2-3, with unresolved D. The ends were cut back, 0 bases at V and 1 base at J, with 8 bases in the middle. Germline V gene data show CDR1 as SGHTA and CDR2 as FQGNSA. CDR3 length equals 15 residues. CDR3 loop: CASSLALSGTDTQYF. The CDR3 nucleotides read TGTGCCAGCAGCTTAGCTTTATCGGGCACAGATACGCAGTATTTT.

The V call is TRBV28, the J call TRBJ2-4, with 8 bases matching TRBD2. Per germline, CDR1 MDHEN and CDR2 SYDVKM. V lost 10 bases to trimming and J lost 0 bases; unmatched junction nucleotides: 8. CDR3 length: 15 residues. This CDR3 is CATQYSGEAKNIQYF. In DNA, the CDR3 is TGTGCCACTCAATATAGCGGGGAAGCCAAAAACATTCAGTACTTC.

The chain joins TRBV6-1 to TRBJ1-1; perhaps TRBD1 as D (5 bases). V lost 4 bases to trimming and J lost 9 bases, with 18 bases between them. CDR3 length: 14 amino acids. Per the germline V gene, CDR1 is MNHNS and CDR2 is SASEGT. The CDR3 nucleotides read TGTGCCAGCAGTGGGTTGGGCGGGGGTTGGCAAGCTTTCTTT. The encoded protein is CASSGLGGGWQAFF.

The V and J genes are TRBV5-6 and TRBJ1-2; no firm D call. V was trimmed by 0 bases and J by 3 bases, leaving 12 bases between them. Germline assignment: CDR1 SGHDT and CDR2 YYEEEE. This CDR3 region has 15 residues. CDR3 nucleotide sequence: TGTGCCAGCAGCTTGGGGTTTATAGGATACTATGGCTACACCTTC. Protein: CASSLGFIGYYGYTF.